This T cell receptor beta chain was observed in a study of T cell responses to AZD1222 COVID-19 vaccine (dated by TCRdb to about 2021). Background for the entire study: Because spike-specific TCR depth and breadth did not differ between the two schedules, AZD1222 recipients who got a second dose at roughly 4 weeks were pooled with those who got a second dose at roughly 12 weeks. Trial participants were enrolled by age into 18-55, 56-69 and 70-plus year subgroups, with roughly 160, 29 and 62 TCR-sequenced participants respectively. TCR sequencing covered 233 trial participants: about 210 given two doses of AZD1222 and 26 given two doses of MenACWY control vaccine. Points the paper makes about the study in general: No day 14 peak-response samples were available, so repertoires were characterized only after the peak T cell response. Nearly half of unique spike-specific TCRs reportedly recognized epitopes outside regions mutated in the B.1.351 and B.1.1.7 variants. The 56-69-year group was small, and its depth increase did not reach significance, likely because of low power. Participants were mostly white British, with more females than males. The authors suggested clonal diversity may have been underestimated. The vaccine-associated CD4 TCRs covered the entire spike protein, and the dominant responses fell in regions 160-218 and 743-854. After two AZD1222 doses, spike-specific TCR breadth and depth were significantly higher than at day 0 and than in MenACWY recipients. Conclusions about previously exposed vaccinees are limited, since just a handful of AZD1222 recipients were seropositive for SARS-CoV-2 at baseline.

On this clone itself: Its specific antigen is unknown. Qualities for individual bases were not recorded, and no much larger clone is one base off.

The CDR3 regions of human TCRbeta chains were analyzed by immunosequencing. In the authors' own workflow: Repertoire TCRs were matched against a reference library of SARS-CoV-2-specific TCRs generated with the MIRA antigen-specificity platform. Breadth meant the fraction of unique TCRs that were SARS-CoV-2-associated, whereas depth meant the fraction of total T cells that were SARS-CoV-2-associated. Each spike-specific TCR was assigned to its reactive spike region and to a CD4 or CD8 class using the MIRA data. Log10-transformed breadth and depth values were compared by one-way ANOVA with Sidak's multiple comparisons tests. In TCRdb, the immuneACCESS table is reduced to in-frame sequences with V and J assigned. These tables do not hold every clone; where another copy was compared, an unresolved V gene accounts for under half, and the others remain unexplained. The DNA gave D and trimming, while V, J and clone size come from that table. The sample yields tens of thousands of clones; 75% to 90% were counted once. The ten largest account for about 20% of the sample.

The meaning of the sample's time point label: baseline before first vaccination. The vaccinee samples were drawn from two UK trials, COV001 and COV002, one of which was a single-blind randomized controlled phase 2/3 trial testing AZD1222 (ChAdOx1 nCoV-19) in healthy adults. Trial participant PBMC samples were collected at day 0 and day 28 after the second dose for TCRbeta chain sequencing. There are 13 amino acids in the CDR3, from cysteine to phenylalanine inclusive. The entry retains the CDR3 DNA only, 39 bases that are in frame from base 1. The germline V gene yields SGHDT for CDR1 and YYEEEE for CDR2. V is reduced by 4 bases and J by 8 bases, leaving a spacing of 15 bases between them.

This receptor was obtained from an adult in good health. This sample comprised peripheral blood, obtained on day 0 of AZD1222 vaccination. The chain joins TRBV5-6 to TRBJ1-2; matching of 5 bases hints at TRBD1 as the D gene. In nucleotide form, the sequence is TGTGCCAGCAGCCAGACAGCTTATCTGGGCTACACCTTC. Translated, this is CASSQTAYLGYTF.